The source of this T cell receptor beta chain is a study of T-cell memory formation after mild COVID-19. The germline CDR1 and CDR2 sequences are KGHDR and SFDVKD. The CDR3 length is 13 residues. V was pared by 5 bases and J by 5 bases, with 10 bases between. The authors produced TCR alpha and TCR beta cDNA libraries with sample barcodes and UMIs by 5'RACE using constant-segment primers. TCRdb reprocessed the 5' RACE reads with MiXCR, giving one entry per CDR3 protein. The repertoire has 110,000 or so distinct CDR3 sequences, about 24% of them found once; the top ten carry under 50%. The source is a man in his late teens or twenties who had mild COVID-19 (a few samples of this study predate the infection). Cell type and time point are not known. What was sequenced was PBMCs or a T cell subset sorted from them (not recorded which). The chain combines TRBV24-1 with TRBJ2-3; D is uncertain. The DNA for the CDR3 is TGTGCCACCAGTGGGGAAAAAAGAGATACGCAGTATTTT. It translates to CATSGEKRDTQYF.